What follows are 4 T cell receptor beta chains derived from one specimen sequenced in a study of T cells in Graves' hyperthyroidism and ophthalmopathy. There were TCR beta CDR3 regions amplified from RNA transcripts. Primed by the HTBI set, a first-round RT-PCR was run on the TCR CDR3. One entry per CDR3 protein, called by TCRdb with MiXCR from the multiplex PCR reads. The table shows over 700,000 distinct CDR3 sequences, with just over 35% occurring only once. Sequencing used blood. Every receptor here comes from a woman aged 40-49 years with Graves' hyperthyroidism.

V usage is TRBV7-9 and J usage is TRBJ2-7; D might be TRBD1 or TRBD2, each matching 5 bases. There are 11 residues in the CDR3. Between the trimmed V and J ends, which lost 7 bases and 6 bases, there was a span of 10 bases. Looked up from germline, CDR1 is SEHNR and CDR2 is FQNEAQ (reference sequence). The CDR3 sequence: CASTMGVEQYF. The DNA for the CDR3 is TGTGCCAGCACCATGGGGGTCGAGCAGTACTTC.

This clonotype appeared once. The chain's CDR3 is CASSWGLGSGRMNTGELFF. The CDR3 DNA follows: TGTGCCAGCAGTTGGGGCCTGGGGAGCGGCCGAATGAACACCGGGGAGCTGTTTTTT. The rearrangement uses TRBV7-2 and TRBJ2-2; D could derive from TRBD1 or TRBD2 (5 bases each). The germline V and J ends were trimmed by 6 bases and 1 base, with 24 bases remaining between them. The CDR3 totals 19 residues. Per the germline V gene, CDR1 is SGHTA and CDR2 is FQGNSA. The complete variable domain, with remaining parts taken from reference TRBV7-2 and TRBJ2-2, reads GAGVSQSPSNKVTEKGKDVELRCDPISGHTALYWYRQSLGQGLEFLIYFQGNSAPDKSGLPSDRFSAERTGGSVSTLTIQRTQQEDSAVYLCASSWGLGSGRMNTGELFFGEGSRLTVL.

About this clonotype: This may be a read error, as it is one base from a much larger clone. This chain joins TRBV7-2 and TRBJ2-7; D is unclear. The CDR3 is 16 residues long. CDR1 and CDR2 (germline): SGHTA, FQGNSA. Here the CDR3 reads CASGFRTGYWSYEQYF. CDR3 in DNA: TGTGCCAGCGGCTTTAGGACCGGTTATTGGTCCTACGAGCAGTACTTC.

Remarks on this clonotype: Mismatch with germline at one junction end may stem from a read error. The CDR3 protein is CASSSPGRTNEKLFF. In DNA, the CDR3 is TGCGCCAGCAGCTCTCCAGGGAGGACTAATGAAAAACTGTTTTTT. The V and J genes are TRBV2 and TRBJ1-4; D might be TRBD1 (5 bases). Germline CDR1 and CDR2: SNHLY and FYNNEI. CDR3 length equals 15 residues.